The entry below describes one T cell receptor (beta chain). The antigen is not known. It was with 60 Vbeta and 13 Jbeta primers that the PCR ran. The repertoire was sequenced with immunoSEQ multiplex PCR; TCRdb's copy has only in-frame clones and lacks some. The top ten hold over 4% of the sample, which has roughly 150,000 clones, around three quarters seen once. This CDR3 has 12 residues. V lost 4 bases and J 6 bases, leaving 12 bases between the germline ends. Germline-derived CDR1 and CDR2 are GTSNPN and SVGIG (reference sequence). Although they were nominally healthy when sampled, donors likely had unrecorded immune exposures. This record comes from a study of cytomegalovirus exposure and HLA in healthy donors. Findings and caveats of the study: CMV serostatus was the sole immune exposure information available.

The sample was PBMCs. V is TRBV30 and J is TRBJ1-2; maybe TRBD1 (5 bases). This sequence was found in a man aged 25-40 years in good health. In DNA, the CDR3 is TGTGCCTGGAAGCAGGGTAGGGATGGCTACACCTTC. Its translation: CAWKQGRDGYTF. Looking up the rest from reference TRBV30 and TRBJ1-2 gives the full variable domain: SQTIHQWPATLVQPVGSPLSLECTVEGTSNPNLYWYRQAAGRGLQLLFYSVGIGQISSEVPQNLSASRPQDRQFILSSKKLLLSDSGFYLCAWKQGRDGYTFGSGTRLTVV.